The 13 T cell receptor beta chains below come from one sample, sequenced in a study of cytomegalovirus exposure and HLA in healthy donors (TCRdb year 2017). The method was the immunoSEQ multiplex PCR assay. The multiplex PCR relied on a mix of 60 forward primers for TCR Vbeta segments and 13 reverse primers for TCR Jbeta segments. The immuneACCESS repertoire file appears here via TCRdb, limited to in-frame rearrangements. These files lack a portion of the clones; in checked studies, under half of the deficit traces to unresolved V genes, and the cause of the others is not known. In all, the sample holds 100,000 to 150,000 clones, and under 85% of those were seen once. Over 3.5% of the sample lies in the top ten. Sequencing input: PBMCs. The receptor set was obtained from a woman in her forties or fifties in good health and CMV-seropositive.

This clone has a single count. The V gene is TRBV15, the J gene TRBJ2-7; TRBD2 might be the D (5 bases). This CDR3 is built from 13 residues. CDR1 and CDR2 (germline): LNHNV, YYDKDF (reference sequence). The V gene lost 0 bases and the J gene lost 7 bases, with 10 bases spanning the gap. The CDR3: CATSRDRGGEQYF. As DNA, the CDR3 is TGTGCCACCAGCAGAGATCGGGGTGGGGAGCAGTACTTC.

The rearrangement links TRBV15 to TRBJ1-1, with no clear D. The CDR3 length is 14 residues. Germline CDR1 reads LNHNV; CDR2 reads YYDKDF (reference sequence). Trimming shortened V by 1 base and J by 5 bases, and 11 bases separated the two germline ends. Here the CDR3 DNA reads TGTGCCACCAGCAGAGGCGGCAGCTGGACTGAAGCTTTCTTT. Its protein is CATSRGGSWTEAFF.

The chain is built from TRBV11-2 and TRBJ1-2; D might be TRBD1 (6 bases). The CDR3 loop spans 16 amino acids. Germline loops: CDR1 SGHAT, CDR2 FQNNGV. The V end was cut by 3 bases, the J end by 3 bases, with 17 bases between. The CDR3 coding sequence is TGTGCCAGCAGCTTTAGGGTGCAGGGGTACGACTATGGCTACACCTTC. It codes for CASSFRVQGYDYGYTF.

This clone appeared a few times. CDR3 in amino acids: CASRPSQKSADTQYF. The CDR3 DNA reads as TGTGCCAGCAGACCCTCTCAAAAATCGGCAGATACGCAGTATTTT. The J gene is TRBJ2-3, the V gene TRBV6-5; unclear D gene. The V gene's germline CDR1 is MNHEY and CDR2 SVGAGI. CDR3 length: 15 amino acids. The V gene lost 6 bases and the J gene lost 4 bases, with 17 bases spanning the gap.

V gene TRBV4-1 combines with J gene TRBJ2-2, with 9 bases matching TRBD1. The germline V gene encodes CDR1 MGHRA and CDR2 YSYEKL. The length of the CDR3 is 16 residues. V shed 2 bases and J 3 bases; nucleotides not matched to a gene: 4. In nucleotides, the CDR3 is TGCGCCAGCAGCCAATCACAGGGGGCGTACACCGGGGAGCTGTTTTTT. Translation: CASSQSQGAYTGELFF.

The chain is built from TRBV6-4 and TRBJ2-5; TRBD2 matches 16 bases. Trimming cost V 6 bases and J 0 bases; bases outside gene matches: 10. The CDR3 has 19 residues. The germline V gene has CDR1 MRHNA and CDR2 SNTAGT. The CDR3 protein is CASRIPGLAGGRHQETQYF. The CDR3 DNA reads TGTGCCAGCAGAATACCGGGACTAGCGGGGGGGCGACACCAAGAGACCCAGTACTTC.

The table lists this clone with a few counts. The chain couples TRBV18 to TRBJ2-3; D possibly corresponds to TRBD2 (6 bases). The CDR3 consists of 14 residues. V lost 3 bases and J lost 5, with 12 bases in between. CDR1 and CDR2 (germline): KGHSH, LQKENI. CDR3 DNA: TGTGCCAGCTCACCGGGGGGTTCGGGAGATACGCAGTATTTT. It encodes CASSPGGSGDTQYF.

The gene calls are TRBV19 and TRBJ2-3; the D gene is possibly TRBD2 (6 bases). Trimming stripped 6 bases from V and 6 bases from J, with 16 bases between. Per the germline V gene, CDR1 is LNHDA and CDR2 is SQIVND (reference sequence). There are 14 residues in the CDR3. The CDR3 nucleotides read TGTGCCAGTAGCCTCGGGAGAAGAGGGGATACGCAGTATTTT. This encodes CASSLGRRGDTQYF.

The rearrangement links TRBV7-2 to TRBJ2-5; maybe TRBD1 (6 bases). Trimming took 2 bases from V and 2 from J, leaving 12 bases between them. Germline values: CDR1 SGHTA, CDR2 FQGNSA. The CDR3 has 15 amino acids. CDR3 sequence reads: CASSLMQGFQETQYF. The CDR3 DNA reads TGTGCCAGCAGCTTAATGCAGGGGTTTCAAGAGACCCAGTACTTC. Based on the CDR3 plus reference TRBV7-2 and TRBJ2-5, the full variable domain is GAGVSQSPSNKVTEKGKDVELRCDPISGHTALYWYRQSLGQGLEFLIYFQGNSAPDKSGLPSDRFSAERTGGSVSTLTIQRTQQEDSAVYLCASSLMQGFQETQYFGPGTRLLVL.

This chain links TRBV5-1 with TRBJ1-4; TRBD1 might be the D (6 bases). V was pared by 4 bases and J by 8 bases, with 15 bases between. CDR3 length: 14 amino acids. Germline V gives CDR1 SGHRS, CDR2 YFSETQ. The CDR3 loop is CASSPGDIAEKLFF. The CDR3 bases are TGCGCCAGCAGCCCCGGGGACATCGCGGAAAAACTGTTTTTT.

This chain uses TRBV27 with TRBJ1-3; D remains ambiguous. Germline V CDR1 and CDR2: MNHEY, SMNVEV (reference sequence). V was clipped by 6 bases and J by 1 base, with 7 bases between them. The CDR3 is made up of 13 amino acids. CDR3: CASSSGSGNTIYF. CDR3 nucleotide sequence: TGTGCCAGCAGCTCCGGGTCTGGAAACACCATATATTTT.

This sequence joins TRBV10-3 and TRBJ2-5, with 7 bases that match TRBD2. Germline CDR1 reads ENHRY; CDR2 reads SYGVKD. Germline trimming cut 1 base from V and 0 bases from J; bases unmatched to any gene: 5. The CDR3 totals 16 residues. The CDR3 DNA reads TGTGCCATCAGTGAGTTAATAGCGGGCTACCAAGAGACCCAGTACTTC. It encodes CAISELIAGYQETQYF.

This clone was detected once. V and J are TRBV9 and TRBJ1-2; TRBD1 matches at 7 bases. The CDR3 consists of 15 residues. V lost 3 bases to trimming and J lost 4 bases; unmatched junction nucleotides: 9. Germline-derived CDR1 and CDR2 are SGDLS and YYNGEE. CDR3 nucleotide sequence: TGTGCCAGCAGCGGACCGACAGGGACGGTCTATGGCTACACCTTC. Amino acid sequence: CASSGPTGTVYGYTF.